This T cell receptor (beta chain) is drawn from a study of neurological immune-mediated disorders. The cDNA came from 5'RACE, which used 10-nucleotide random UMIs. MiXCR, run by TCRdb on the 5' RACE reads, gives a single entry per CDR3 protein. The table records about 78,000 distinct CDR3 sequences, around 4.6% of them present only once. Whole-study findings and limits: Healthy controls had more TCR clonal expansion than multiple sclerosis, which showed the least, whereas HTLV-1-associated myelopathy showed the most. As far as clinical or MRI features were concerned, none was associated with the multiple sclerosis repertoire cluster.

CDR1 is DFQATT and CDR2 is SNEGSKA in the germline V gene (reference sequence). Trimming shortened V by 6 bases and J by 3 bases, and 14 bases separated the two germline ends. This CDR3 spans 13 amino acids. This clonotype was seen a handful of times. What it recognizes is unknown. This receptor was obtained from a woman in her thirties with multiple sclerosis. Specimen: PBMCs. V gene TRBV20-1 combines with J gene TRBJ1-2; D may be TRBD1 (6 bases). CDR3 sequence: CSAYDRWDYGYTF. The CDR3 DNA sequence: TGCAGTGCGTATGACAGGTGGGACTATGGCTACACCTTC.